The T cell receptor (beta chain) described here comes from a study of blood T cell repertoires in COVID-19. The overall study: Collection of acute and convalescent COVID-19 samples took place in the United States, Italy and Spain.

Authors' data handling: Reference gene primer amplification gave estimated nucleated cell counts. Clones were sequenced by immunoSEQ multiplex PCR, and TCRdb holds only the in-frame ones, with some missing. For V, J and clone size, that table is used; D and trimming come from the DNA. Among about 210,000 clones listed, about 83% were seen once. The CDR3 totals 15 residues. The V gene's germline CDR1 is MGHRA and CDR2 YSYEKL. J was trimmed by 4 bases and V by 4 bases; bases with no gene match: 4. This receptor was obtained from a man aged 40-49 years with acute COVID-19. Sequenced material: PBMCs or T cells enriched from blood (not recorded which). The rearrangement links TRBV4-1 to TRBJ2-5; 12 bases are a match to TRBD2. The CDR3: CASSPSGRGVETQYF. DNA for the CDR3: TGCGCCAGCAGCCCTAGCGGGAGGGGGGTAGAGACCCAGTACTTC.